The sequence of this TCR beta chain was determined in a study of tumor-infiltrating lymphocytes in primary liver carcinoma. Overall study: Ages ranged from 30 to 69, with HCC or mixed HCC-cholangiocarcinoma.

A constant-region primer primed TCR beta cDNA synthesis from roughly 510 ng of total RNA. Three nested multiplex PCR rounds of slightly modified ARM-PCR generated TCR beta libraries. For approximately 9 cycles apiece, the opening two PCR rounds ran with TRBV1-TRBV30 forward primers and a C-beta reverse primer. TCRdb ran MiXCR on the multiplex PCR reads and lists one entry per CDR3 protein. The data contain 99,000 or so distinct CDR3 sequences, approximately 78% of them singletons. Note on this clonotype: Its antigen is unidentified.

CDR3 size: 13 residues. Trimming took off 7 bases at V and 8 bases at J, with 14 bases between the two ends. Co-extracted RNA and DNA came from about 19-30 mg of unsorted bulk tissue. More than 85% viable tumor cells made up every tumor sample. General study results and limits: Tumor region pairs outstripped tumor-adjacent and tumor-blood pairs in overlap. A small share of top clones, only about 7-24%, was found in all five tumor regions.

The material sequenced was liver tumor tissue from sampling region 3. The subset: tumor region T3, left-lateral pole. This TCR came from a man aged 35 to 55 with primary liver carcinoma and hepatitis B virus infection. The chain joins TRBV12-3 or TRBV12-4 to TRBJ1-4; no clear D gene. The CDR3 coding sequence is TGTGCCAGCACTACCTTCGGGATAGAAAAACTGTTTTTT. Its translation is CASTTFGIEKLFF.